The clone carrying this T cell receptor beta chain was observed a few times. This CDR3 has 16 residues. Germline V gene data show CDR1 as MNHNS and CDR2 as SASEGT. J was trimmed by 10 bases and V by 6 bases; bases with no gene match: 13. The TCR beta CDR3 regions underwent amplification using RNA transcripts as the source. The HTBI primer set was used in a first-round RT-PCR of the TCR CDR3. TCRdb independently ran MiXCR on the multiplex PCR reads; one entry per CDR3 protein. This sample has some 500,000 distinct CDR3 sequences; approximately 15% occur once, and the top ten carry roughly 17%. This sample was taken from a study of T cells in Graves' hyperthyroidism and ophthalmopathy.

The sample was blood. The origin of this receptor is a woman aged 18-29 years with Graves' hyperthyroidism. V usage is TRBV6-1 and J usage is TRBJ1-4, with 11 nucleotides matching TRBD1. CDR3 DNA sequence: TGTGCCAGCAGCCTAAACGGACAGGGGGCGCGGGGAAAACTGTTTTTT. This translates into CASSLNGQGARGKLFF.